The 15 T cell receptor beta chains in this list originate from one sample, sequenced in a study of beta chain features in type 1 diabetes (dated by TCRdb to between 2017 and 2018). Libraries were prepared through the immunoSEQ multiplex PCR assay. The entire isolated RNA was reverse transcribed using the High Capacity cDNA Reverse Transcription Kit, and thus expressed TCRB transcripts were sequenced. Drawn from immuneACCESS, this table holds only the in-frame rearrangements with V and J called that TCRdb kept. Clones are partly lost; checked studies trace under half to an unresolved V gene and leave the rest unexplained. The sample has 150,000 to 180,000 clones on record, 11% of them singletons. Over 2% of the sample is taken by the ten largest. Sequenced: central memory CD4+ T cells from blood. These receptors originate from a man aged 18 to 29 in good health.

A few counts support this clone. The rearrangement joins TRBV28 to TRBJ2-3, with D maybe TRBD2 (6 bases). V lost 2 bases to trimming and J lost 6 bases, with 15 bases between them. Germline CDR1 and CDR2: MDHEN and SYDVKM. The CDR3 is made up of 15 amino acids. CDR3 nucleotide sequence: TGTGCCAGCAGTTTACTCCGGGGGACCCGGGATACGCAGTATTTT. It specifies CASSLLRGTRDTQYF.

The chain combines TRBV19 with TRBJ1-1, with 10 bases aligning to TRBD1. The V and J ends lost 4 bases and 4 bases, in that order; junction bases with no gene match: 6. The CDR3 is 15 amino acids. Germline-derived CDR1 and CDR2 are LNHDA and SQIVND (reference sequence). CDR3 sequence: CASSRTGTGVTEAFF. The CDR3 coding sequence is TGTGCCAGTAGTAGAACCGGGACAGGGGTCACTGAAGCTTTCTTT. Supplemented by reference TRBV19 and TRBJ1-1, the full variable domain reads DGGITQSPKYLFRKEGQNVTLSCEQNLNHDAMYWYRQDPGQGLRLIYYSQIVNDFQKGDIAEGYSVSREKKESFPLTVTSAQKNPTAFYLCASSRTGTGVTEAFFGQGTRLTVV.

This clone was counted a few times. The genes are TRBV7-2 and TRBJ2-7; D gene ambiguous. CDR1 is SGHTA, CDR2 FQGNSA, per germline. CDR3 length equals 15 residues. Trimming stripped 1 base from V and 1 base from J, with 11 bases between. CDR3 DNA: TGTGCCAGCAGCTTAGTCCCGGGTCAGTCCTACGAGCAGTACTTC. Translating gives CASSLVPGQSYEQYF.

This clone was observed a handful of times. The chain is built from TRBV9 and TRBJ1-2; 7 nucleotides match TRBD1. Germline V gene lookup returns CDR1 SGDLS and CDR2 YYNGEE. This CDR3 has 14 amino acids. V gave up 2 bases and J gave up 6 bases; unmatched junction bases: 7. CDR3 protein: CASSVGQGVNGYTF. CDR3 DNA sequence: TGTGCCAGCAGCGTCGGGCAGGGGGTCAATGGCTACACCTTC.

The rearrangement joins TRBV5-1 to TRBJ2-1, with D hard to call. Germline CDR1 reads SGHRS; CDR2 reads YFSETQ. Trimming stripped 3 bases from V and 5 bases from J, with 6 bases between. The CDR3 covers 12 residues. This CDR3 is CASSSTHNEQFF. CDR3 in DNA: TGCGCCAGCAGCTCGACGCACAATGAGCAGTTCTTC.

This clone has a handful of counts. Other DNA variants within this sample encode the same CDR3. CDR3 residues: CASSPLQETQYF. CDR3 DNA sequence: TGTGCCAGCTCACCACTCCAAGAGACCCAGTACTTC. The V gene is TRBV18, the J gene TRBJ2-5; no reliable D call. Between the trimmed V and J ends, which lost 1 base and 1 base, there was a span of 1 base. In germline, CDR1 is KGHSH, CDR2 LQKENI. The CDR3 contains 12 residues.

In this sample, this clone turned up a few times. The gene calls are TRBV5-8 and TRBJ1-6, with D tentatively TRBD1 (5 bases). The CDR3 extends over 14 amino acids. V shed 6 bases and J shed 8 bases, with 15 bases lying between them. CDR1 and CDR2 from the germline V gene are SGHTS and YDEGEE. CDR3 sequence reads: CASKHRGDHSPLHF. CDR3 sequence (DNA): TGTGCCAGCAAGCACCGAGGGGATCATTCACCCCTCCACTTT.

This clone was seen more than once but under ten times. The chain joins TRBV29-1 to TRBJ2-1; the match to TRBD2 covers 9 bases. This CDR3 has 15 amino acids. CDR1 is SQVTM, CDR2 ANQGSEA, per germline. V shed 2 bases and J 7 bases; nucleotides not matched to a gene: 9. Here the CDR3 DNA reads TGCAGCGTTGAATTGGTAGCGGGAGTATGGAATGAGCAGTTCTTC. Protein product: CSVELVAGVWNEQFF.

The CDR3 spells CASSLAMTRIDEQYF. CDR3 nucleotide sequence: TGCGCCAGCAGCTTGGCCATGACACGCATCGACGAGCAGTACTTC. The rearrangement uses TRBV5-1 and TRBJ2-7; D ambiguous. The CDR3 consists of 15 residues. Looked up from germline, CDR1 is SGHRS and CDR2 is YFSETQ. The V end lost 0 bases, the J end lost 5 bases, and 15 bases lay between the germline ends.

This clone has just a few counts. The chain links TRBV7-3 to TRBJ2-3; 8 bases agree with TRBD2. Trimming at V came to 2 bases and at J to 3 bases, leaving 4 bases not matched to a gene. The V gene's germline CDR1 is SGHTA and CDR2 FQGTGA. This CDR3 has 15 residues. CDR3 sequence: CASSLDSGSTDTQYF. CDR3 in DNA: TGTGCCAGCAGCTTAGACAGCGGGAGTACAGATACGCAGTATTTT.

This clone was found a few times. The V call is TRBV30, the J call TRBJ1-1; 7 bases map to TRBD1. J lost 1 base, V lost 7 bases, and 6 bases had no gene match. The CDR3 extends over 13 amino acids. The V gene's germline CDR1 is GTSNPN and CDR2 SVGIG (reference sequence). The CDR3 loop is CASMTGRNTEAFF. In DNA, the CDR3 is TGTGCCTCGATGACAGGGCGGAACACTGAAGCTTTCTTT. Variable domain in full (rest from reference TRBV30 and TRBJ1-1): SQTIHQWPATLVQPVGSPLSLECTVEGTSNPNLYWYRQAAGRGLQLLFYSVGIGQISSEVPQNLSASRPQDRQFILSSKKLLLSDSGFYLCASMTGRNTEAFFGQGTRLTVV.

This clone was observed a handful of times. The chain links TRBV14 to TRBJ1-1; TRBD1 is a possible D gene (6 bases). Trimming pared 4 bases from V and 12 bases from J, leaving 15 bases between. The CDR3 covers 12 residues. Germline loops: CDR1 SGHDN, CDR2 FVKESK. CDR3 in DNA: TGTGCCAGCAGCCCCGAGGGCCAGGGGACTTTCTTT. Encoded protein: CASSPEGQGTFF.

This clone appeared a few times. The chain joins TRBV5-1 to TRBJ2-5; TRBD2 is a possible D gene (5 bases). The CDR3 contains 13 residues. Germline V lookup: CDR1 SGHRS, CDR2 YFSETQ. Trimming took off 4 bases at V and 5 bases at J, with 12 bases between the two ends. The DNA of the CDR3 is TGCGCCAGCAGCCCAAGGACTGGCGAGACCCAGTACTTC. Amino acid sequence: CASSPRTGETQYF.

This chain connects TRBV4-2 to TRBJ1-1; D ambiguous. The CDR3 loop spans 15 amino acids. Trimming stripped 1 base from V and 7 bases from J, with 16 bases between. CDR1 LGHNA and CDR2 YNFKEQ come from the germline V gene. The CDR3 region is CASSQALLGDFEAFF. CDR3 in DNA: TGTGCCAGCAGCCAAGCTTTATTAGGCGACTTTGAAGCTTTCTTT.

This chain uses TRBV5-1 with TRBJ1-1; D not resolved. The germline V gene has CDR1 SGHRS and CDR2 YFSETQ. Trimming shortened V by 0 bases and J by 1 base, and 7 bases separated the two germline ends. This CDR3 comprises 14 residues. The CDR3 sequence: CASSLAPGNTEAFF. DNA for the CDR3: TGCGCCAGCAGCTTGGCCCCGGGGAACACTGAAGCTTTCTTT.